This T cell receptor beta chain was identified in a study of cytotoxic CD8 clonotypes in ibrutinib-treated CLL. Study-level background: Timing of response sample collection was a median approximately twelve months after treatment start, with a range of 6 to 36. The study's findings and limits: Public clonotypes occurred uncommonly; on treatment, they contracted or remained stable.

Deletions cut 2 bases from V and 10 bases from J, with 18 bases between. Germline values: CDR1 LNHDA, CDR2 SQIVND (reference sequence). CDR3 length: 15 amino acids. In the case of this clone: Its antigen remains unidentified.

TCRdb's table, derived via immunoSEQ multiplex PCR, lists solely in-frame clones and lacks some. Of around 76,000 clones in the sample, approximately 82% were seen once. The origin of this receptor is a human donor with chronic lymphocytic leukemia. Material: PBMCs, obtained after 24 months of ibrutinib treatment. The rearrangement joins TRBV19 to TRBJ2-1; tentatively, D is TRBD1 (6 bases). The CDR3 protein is CASSIPYPSTGEQFF. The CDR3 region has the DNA TGTGCCAGTAGTATACCCTATCCCTCCACAGGGGAGCAGTTCTTC.